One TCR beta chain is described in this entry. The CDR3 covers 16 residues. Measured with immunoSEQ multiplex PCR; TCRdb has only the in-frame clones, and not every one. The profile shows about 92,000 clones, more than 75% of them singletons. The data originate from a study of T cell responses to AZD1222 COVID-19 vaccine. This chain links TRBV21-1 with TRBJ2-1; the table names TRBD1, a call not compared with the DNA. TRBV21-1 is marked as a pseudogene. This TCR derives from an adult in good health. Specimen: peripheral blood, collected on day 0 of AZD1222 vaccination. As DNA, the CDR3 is TGTGCCAGCAGGCCAACGGGGGACAGGGGGTACGATGAGCAGTTCTTC. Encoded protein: CASRPTGDRGYDEQFF.